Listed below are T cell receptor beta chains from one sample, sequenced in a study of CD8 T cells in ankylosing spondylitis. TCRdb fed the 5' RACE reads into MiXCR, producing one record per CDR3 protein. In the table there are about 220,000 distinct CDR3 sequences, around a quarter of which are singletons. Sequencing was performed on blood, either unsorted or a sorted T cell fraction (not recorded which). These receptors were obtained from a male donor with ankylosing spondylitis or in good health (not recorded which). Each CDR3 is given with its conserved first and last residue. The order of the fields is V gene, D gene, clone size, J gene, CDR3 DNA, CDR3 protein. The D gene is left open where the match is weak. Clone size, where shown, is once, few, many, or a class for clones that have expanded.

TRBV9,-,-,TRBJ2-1,TGTGCCAGCAGCGTCGGGAGCCCCGGGAATGAGCAGTTCTTC,CASSVGSPGNEQFF
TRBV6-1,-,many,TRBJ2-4,TGTGCCAGCAGTGAAAGGGCAGTTCAGTACTTC,CASSERAVQYF
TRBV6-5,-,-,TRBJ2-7,TGTGCCAGCAGGGATGGGGACGAGCAGTACTTC,CASRDGDEQYF
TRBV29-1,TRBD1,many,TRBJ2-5,TGCAGCGTTCCGGACAGGCGTTTTCGAACCCAGTACTTC,CSVPDRRFRTQYF
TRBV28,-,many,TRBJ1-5,TGTGCCAGCAGGAAACAGATGGATCAGCCCCAGCATTTT,CASRKQMDQPQHF
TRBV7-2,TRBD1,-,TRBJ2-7,TGTGCCAGCAGCTTAGCTTGGGACAGCCCACCCGGGGAGCAGTACTTC,CASSLAWDSPPGEQYF
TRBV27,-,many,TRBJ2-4,TGTGCCAGCAGTAACCACAGTCTAGCCAAAAACATTCAGTACTTC,CASSNHSLAKNIQYF
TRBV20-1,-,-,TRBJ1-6,TGCAGTGCTAGAGCAGGGACAAGCTATAATTCACCCCTCCACTTT,CSARAGTSYNSPLHF
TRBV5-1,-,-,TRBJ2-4,TGCGCCAGCAGCTTCGTCCAGACCCTAGCCAAAAACATTCAGTACTTC,CASSFVQTLAKNIQYF
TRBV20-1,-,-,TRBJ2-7,TGCAGTGCTAGAGAGAGAAGGGGGACTCACACCTACGAGCAGTACTTC,CSARERRGTHTYEQYF
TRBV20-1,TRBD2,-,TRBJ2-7,TGCAGTGCTAGAGACGGAGCGGGAGTCACTAACGAGCAGTACTTC,CSARDGAGVTNEQYF
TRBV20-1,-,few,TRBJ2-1,TGCAGTGCGCCAAGGGACCTGACGGGGAATGAGCAGTTCTTC,CSAPRDLTGNEQFF
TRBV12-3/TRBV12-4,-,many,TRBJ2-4,TGTGCCAGCACCCCTGGGGGGGGCGGAGCCAAAAACATTCAGTACTTC,CASTPGGGGAKNIQYF
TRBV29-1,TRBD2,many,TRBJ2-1,TGCAGCGGCATTACTAGCGGGAGTGTCTATGAGCAGTTCTTC,CSGITSGSVYEQFF
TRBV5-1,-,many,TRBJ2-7,TGCGCCAGCAGCTTTAACGGGTTGGGATACGAGCAGTACTTC,CASSFNGLGYEQYF
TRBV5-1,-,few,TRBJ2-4,TGCGCCAGCAGTCGTGACGGGGCCAAAAACATTCAGTACTTC,CASSRDGAKNIQYF
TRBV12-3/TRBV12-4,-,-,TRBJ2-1,TGTGCCACTGGGGACTCCCCCCGTATCAATGAGCAGTTCTTC,CATGDSPRINEQFF
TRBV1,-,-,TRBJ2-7,TGTGCCAGCAGTGCACAGGGGACGGCCTACGAGCAGTACTTC,CASSAQGTAYEQYF
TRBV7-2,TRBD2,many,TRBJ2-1,TGTGCCAGCAGCCTTAAGGCGGGAGGGGGCCACAATGAGCAGTTCTTC,CASSLKAGGGHNEQFF
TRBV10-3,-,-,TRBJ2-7,TGTGCCATCAGTGAGTCGAGAGGGATCGACGAGCAGTACTTC,CAISESRGIDEQYF
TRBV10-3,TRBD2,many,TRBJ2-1,TGTGCCATCAGTGGAACTAGCGAGTCCTACAATGAGCAGTTCTTC,CAISGTSESYNEQFF
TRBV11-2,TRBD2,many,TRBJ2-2,TGTGCCAGCAGCTATAGAGCATCCTGGAATAGCGGGAGTGACGGGGAGCTGTTTTTT,CASSYRASWNSGSDGELFF
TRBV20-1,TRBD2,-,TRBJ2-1,TGCAGTGCTAGAAGAGCTAGCGGAATCCTCTACAATGAGCAGTTCTTC,CSARRASGILYNEQFF
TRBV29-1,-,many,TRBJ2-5,TGCAGCGTTGAGGTCGGGACCCAGTACTTC,CSVEVGTQYF
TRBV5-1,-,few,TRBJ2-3,TGCGCCAGCAGCTTGGATCGAAACAAAAATACGCAGTATTTT,CASSLDRNKNTQYF
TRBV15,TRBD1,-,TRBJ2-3,TGTGCCACCAGCAACCGGGACAGGGGAACGGATACGCAGTATTTT,CATSNRDRGTDTQYF
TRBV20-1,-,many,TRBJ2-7,TGCAGTGCTGTGGTTTCGTACAGAGCCTACGAGCAGTACTTC,CSAVVSYRAYEQYF
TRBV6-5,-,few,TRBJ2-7,TGTGCCAGCAGTTACTCAGTCTTAGCCACCTACGAGCAGTACTTC,CASSYSVLATYEQYF
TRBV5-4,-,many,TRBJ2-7,TGTGCCAGCAGCTCGCTGGTGGGGGACCTGGCCTACGAGCAGTACTTC,CASSSLVGDLAYEQYF
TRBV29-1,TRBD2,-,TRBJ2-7,TGCAGCCCTGGGACTAGCGGGAGGGTTTTCTACGAGCAGTACTTC,CSPGTSGRVFYEQYF
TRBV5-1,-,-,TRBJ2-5,TGCGCCAGCAGCCCGGTCTTAATAGGGCAAGACACCCAGTACTTC,CASSPVLIGQDTQYF
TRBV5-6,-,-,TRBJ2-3,TGTGCCAGCAGCTTGTTGGGGCGCGGCACAGATACGCAGTATTTT,CASSLLGRGTDTQYF
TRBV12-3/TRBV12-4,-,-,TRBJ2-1,TGTGCCAGCAGTTTAATGGGAACAGCGCACTACAATGAGCAGTTCTTC,CASSLMGTAHYNEQFF
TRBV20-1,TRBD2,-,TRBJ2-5,TGCAGTGCTAAAGGACTAGGAGAGACCCAGTACTTC,CSAKGLGETQYF
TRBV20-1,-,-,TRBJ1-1,TGCAGTGCCCCCCAAGGGAACACTGAAGCTTTCTTT,CSAPQGNTEAFF
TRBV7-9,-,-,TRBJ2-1,TGTGCCAGCAGCTTAGTTGGGTATGAGCAGTTCTTC,CASSLVGYEQFF
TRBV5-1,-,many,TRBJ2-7,TGCGCCAGCAGCTTGGATCCGGAGGCCCGCTACGAGCAGTACTTC,CASSLDPEARYEQYF
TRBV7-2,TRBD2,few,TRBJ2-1,TGTGCCAGCAGCTTCAGAACGGGACTAGCGGCCTACAATGAGCAGTTCTTC,CASSFRTGLAAYNEQFF
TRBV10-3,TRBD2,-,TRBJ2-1,TGTGCCATCAGTGGGGGGGCCTTACTAGCGGGAGGGTCCTACAATGAGCAGTTCTTC,CAISGGALLAGGSYNEQFF
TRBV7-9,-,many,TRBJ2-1,TGTGCCAGCAGCCGTGGGGGGAATCGGTTTGATGAGCAGTTCTTC,CASSRGGNRFDEQFF
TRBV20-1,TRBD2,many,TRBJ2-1,TGCAGTGCTCGATCGACTAGCGGGAGCTCCTACAATGAGCAGTTCTTC,CSARSTSGSSYNEQFF
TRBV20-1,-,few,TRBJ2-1,TGCAGCGTGAACGGGCTCTCCAATGAGCAGTTCTTC,CSVNGLSNEQFF
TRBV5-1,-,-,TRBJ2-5,TGCGCCAGCAGCTTGGCCACACAGCAAGAGACCCAGTACTTC,CASSLATQQETQYF
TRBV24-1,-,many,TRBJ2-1,TGTGCCACCAGTGTACAACAGAACTCCTACAATGAGCAGTTCTTC,CATSVQQNSYNEQFF
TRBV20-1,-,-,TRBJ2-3,TGCAGTGCAAGAGGTCTACGTGGGGATACGCAGTATTTT,CSARGLRGDTQYF
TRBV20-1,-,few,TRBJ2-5,TGCAGTGCCCTATACCAACCAGAGGAGACCCAGTACTTC,CSALYQPEETQYF
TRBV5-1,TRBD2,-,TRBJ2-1,TGCGCCAGCAGCTTACGGGGGGGCAGCTCCTACAATGAGCAGTTCTTC,CASSLRGGSSYNEQFF
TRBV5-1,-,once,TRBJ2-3,TGCGCCAGCAGCCAGGGGGAGGGCGCAACAGATACGCAGTATTTT,CASSQGEGATDTQYF
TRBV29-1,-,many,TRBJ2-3,TGCAGCGTCAGAACCCGGGTCGGCACAGATACGCAGTATTTT,CSVRTRVGTDTQYF